This TCR beta chain appears in the sequencing data of a study of technical replicates of blood from a few donors. The CDR3 totals 12 residues. V gave up 8 bases and J gave up 4 bases; unmatched junction bases: 7. The germline V gene encodes CDR1 GTSNPN and CDR2 SVGIG (reference sequence). The assay was immunoSEQ multiplex PCR, and TCRdb's table has in-frame clones only and misses some. This table has about 79,000 clones, 94% appearing once. The rearrangement links TRBV30 to TRBJ2-7; 8 nucleotides line up with TRBD1. Sequences were obtained from T cells isolated from PBMCs. The sequence was obtained from a human donor in good health. The CDR3 nucleotides read TGTGCCCGAGCAGGGGGCGGGTACGAGCAGTACTTC. This gives the protein CARAGGGYEQYF.